This record concerns one T cell receptor (beta chain) sequence. These data are taken from a study of blood T cell repertoires in COVID-19. Measured with immunoSEQ multiplex PCR; TCRdb has only the in-frame clones, and not every one. The table has tens of thousands of clones, approximately 80% seen once. The sequence came from a man at least 80 years old with acute or convalescent COVID-19. Sequencing was carried out using peripheral blood.

In DNA, the CDR3 is TGTGCCAGCAGCCGTGACCCTCGAGGGTACCAAAACACTGAAGCTTTCTTT. Amino acid sequence: CASSRDPRGYQNTEAFF. This rearrangement joins TRBV6-2 or TRBV6-3 to TRBJ1-1; no firm D call. The CDR3 contains 17 residues. CDR1 is MNHEY, CDR2 SVGEGT, per germline. V lost 6 bases, J lost 2 bases, and 22 bases lay in between.